Following are 3 T cell receptor beta chains from one sample sequenced in a study of blood T cell repertoires in COVID-19. Profiling relied on immunoSEQ multiplex PCR, and the TCRdb table lists in-frame clones only, not all of them. This sample yields about 40,000 clones, of which under 90% are seen a single time; 12% belongs to the top ten. Sequencing was performed on peripheral blood. Source of these receptors: a man in his 70s with acute or convalescent COVID-19.

The chain is built from TRBV19 and TRBJ2-1; TRBD2 aligns across 8 bases. This CDR3 region has 16 residues. J lost 9 bases, V lost 5 bases, and 15 bases had no gene match. Germline CDR1 and CDR2: LNHDA and SQIVND (reference sequence). The CDR3 bases are TGTGCCAGTAGTTGGTCGACGGCAGGGGCGGGGGGTGAGCAGTTCTTC. Amino acid sequence: CASSWSTAGAGGEQFF.

V and J are TRBV7-6 and TRBJ2-5, with 8 positions matching TRBD2. CDR1 SGHVS and CDR2 FNYEAQ come from the germline V gene. With V trimmed by 5 bases and J by 5 bases, 7 bases remained unmatched. The CDR3 length is 14 residues. The DNA for the CDR3 is TGTGCCAGCAGCCAACCGACTAGCGTGGAGACCCAGTACTTC. Protein product: CASSQPTSVETQYF.

This clone was observed once. This chain links TRBV12-3 or TRBV12-4 with TRBJ2-2; no clear D. The germline V and J ends were trimmed by 2 bases and 1 base, with 2 bases remaining between them. This CDR3 is 13 amino acids long. The CDR3 protein is CASSLLNTGELFF. The CDR3 coding sequence is TGTGCCAGCAGTTTACTGAACACCGGGGAGCTGTTTTTT.